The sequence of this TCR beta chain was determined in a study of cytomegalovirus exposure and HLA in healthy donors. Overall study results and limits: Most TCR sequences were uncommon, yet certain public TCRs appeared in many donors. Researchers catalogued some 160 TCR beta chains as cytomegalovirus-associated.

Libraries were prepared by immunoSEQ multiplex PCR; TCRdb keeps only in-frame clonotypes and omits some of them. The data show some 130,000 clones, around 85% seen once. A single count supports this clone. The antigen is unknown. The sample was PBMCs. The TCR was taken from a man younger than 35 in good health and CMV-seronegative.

In DNA, the CDR3 is TGTGCCAGCAGCACAGGGGGAAATTCACCCCTCCACTTT. As protein: CASSTGGNSPLHF. The gene calls are TRBV2 and TRBJ1-6; 8 bases fit TRBD1. The CDR3 is 13 residues long. Looked up from germline, CDR1 is SNHLY and CDR2 is FYNNEI. V was pared by 6 bases and J by 7 bases, with 2 bases of the junction left unmatched.